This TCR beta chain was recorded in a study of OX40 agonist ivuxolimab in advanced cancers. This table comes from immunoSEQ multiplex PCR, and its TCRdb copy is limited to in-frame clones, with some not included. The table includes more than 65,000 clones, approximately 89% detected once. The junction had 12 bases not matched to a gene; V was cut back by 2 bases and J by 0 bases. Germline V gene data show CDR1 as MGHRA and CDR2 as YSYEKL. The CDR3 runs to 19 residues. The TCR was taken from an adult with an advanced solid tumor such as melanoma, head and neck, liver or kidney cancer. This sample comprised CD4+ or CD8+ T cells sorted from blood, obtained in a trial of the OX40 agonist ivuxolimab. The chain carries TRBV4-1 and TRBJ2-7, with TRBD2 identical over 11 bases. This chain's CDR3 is CASSQFPSLAGGPSYEQYF. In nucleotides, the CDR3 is TGCGCCAGCAGCCAATTCCCTTCTCTAGCGGGGGGACCCTCCTACGAGCAGTACTTC.